Given below is one T cell receptor beta chain in context. The sample is drawn from a study of T cells in localized non-small cell lung cancer. The germline V gene encodes CDR1 SGHNT and CDR2 YENEEA. The CDR3 covers 16 residues. Trimming left V 2 bases short and J 5 bases short, with 15 bases between. Sequencing used immunoSEQ multiplex PCR; TCRdb keeps in-frame clones, though not all of them. Altogether 4,000 to 6,500 clones are present, approximately 33% being singletons, with the ten largest covering approximately 8.1%. This chain links TRBV11-3 with TRBJ2-2; D is unresolved. The receptor comes from a female donor of 60 years or more with stage I lung adenocarcinoma. Specimen: lung tumor tissue, collected before any cancer treatment. CDR3 coding DNA: TGTGCCAGCAGCTTAAGCGCTGGGAAGAATACCGGGGAGCTGTTTTTT. Translation: CASSLSAGKNTGELFF. Based on the CDR3 plus reference TRBV11-3 and TRBJ2-2, the full variable domain is EAGVVQSPRYKIIEKKQPVAFWCNPISGHNTLYWYLQNLGQGPELLIRYENEEAVDDSQLPKDRFSAERLKGVDSTLKIQPAELGDSAVYLCASSLSAGKNTGELFFGEGSRLTVL.